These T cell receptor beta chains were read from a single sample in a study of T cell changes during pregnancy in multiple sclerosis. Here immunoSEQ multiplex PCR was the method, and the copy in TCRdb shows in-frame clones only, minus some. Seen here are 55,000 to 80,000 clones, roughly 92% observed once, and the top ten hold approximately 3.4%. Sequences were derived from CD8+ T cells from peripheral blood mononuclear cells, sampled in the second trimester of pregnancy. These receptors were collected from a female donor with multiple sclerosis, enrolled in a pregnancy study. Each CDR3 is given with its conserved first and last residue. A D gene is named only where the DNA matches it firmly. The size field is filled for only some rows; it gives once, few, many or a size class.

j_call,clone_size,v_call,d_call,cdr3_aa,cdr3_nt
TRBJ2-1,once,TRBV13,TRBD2,CASSEGLAGTNEQFF,TGTGCCAGCAGCGAGGGACTAGCGGGAACGAATGAGCAGTTCTTC
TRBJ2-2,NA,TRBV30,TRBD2,CACGLAENPNTGELFF,TGTGCCTGTGGACTAGCGGAAAACCCGAACACCGGGGAGCTGTTTTTT
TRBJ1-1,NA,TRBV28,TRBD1,CASSWTGDGEAFF,TGTGCCAGCAGTTGGACAGGGGACGGTGAAGCTTTCTTT
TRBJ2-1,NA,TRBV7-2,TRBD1,CASSYRQGINEQFF,TGTGCCAGCAGCTATCGACAGGGGATCAATGAGCAGTTCTTC
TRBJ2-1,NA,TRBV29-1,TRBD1,CSEGQGIDNEQFF,TGCAGCGAGGGACAGGGGATCGACAATGAGCAGTTCTTC
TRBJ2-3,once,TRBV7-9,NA,CASRRGYDTQYF,TGTGCCAGCAGAAGGGGTTACGATACGCAGTATTTT
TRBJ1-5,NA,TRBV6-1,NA,CASRETGNSNQPQHF,TGTGCCAGCAGGGAAACAGGGAATAGCAATCAGCCCCAGCATTTT
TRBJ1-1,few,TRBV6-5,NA,CASSPGGEAFF,TGTGCCAGCAGTCCCGGGGGTGAAGCTTTCTTT
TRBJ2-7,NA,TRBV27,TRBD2,CASSPSGSNYEQYF,TGTGCCAGCAGTCCCAGCGGGAGTAACTACGAGCAGTACTTC
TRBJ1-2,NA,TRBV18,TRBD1,CASSPQDRGLTNYGYTF,TGTGCCAGCTCGCCCCAGGACAGGGGTTTGACTAACTATGGCTACACCTTC
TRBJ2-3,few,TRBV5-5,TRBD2,CASSGPPGLAGGGSTDTQYF,TGTGCCAGCAGCGGTCCCCCGGGACTAGCGGGAGGGGGGAGCACAGATACGCAGTATTTT
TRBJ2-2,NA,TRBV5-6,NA,CASSPGNTGELFF,TGTGCCAGCAGCCCCGGGAACACCGGGGAGCTGTTTTTT
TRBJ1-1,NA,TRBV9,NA,CASGHPSHGTEAFF,TGTGCCAGCGGCCACCCTTCCCACGGGACTGAAGCTTTCTTT
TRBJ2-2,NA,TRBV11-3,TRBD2,CASSLEGLAGSYTGELFF,TGTGCCAGCAGCTTAGAGGGGCTAGCGGGATCGTATACCGGGGAGCTGTTTTTT
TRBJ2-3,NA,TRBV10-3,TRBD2,CAISDSGSVTDTQYF,TGTGCCATCAGTGATAGCGGGAGTGTCACAGATACGCAGTATTTT
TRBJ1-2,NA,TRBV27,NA,CASSGPSSYGYTF,TGTGCCAGCAGCGGCCCCTCTAGCTATGGCTACACCTTC
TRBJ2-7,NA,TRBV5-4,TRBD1,CAVGQGYEQYF,TGTGCCGTGGGACAGGGATACGAGCAGTACTTC
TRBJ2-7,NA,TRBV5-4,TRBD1,CASSFGGQGEQYF,TGTGCCAGCAGCTTTGGGGGACAGGGAGAGCAGTACTTC
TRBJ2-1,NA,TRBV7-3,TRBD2,CASSLLPSGTGDEQFF,TGTGCCAGCAGCTTATTGCCTAGCGGGACTGGGGATGAGCAGTTCTTC
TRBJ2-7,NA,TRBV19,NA,CASSSLGGVDYEQYF,TGTGCCAGTAGTTCTCTAGGGGGAGTCGACTACGAGCAGTACTTC
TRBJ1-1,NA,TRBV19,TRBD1,CASSWGTERTEAFF,TGTGCCAGTAGTTGGGGGACAGAGAGAACTGAAGCTTTCTTT
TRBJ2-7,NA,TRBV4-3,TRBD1,CASSPQSTGSSYEQYF,TGCGCCAGCAGCCCCCAATCGACAGGGAGCTCCTACGAGCAGTACTTC
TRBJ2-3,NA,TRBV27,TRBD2,CASSPSGSVTDTQYF,TGTGCCAGCAGCCCTAGCGGGAGCGTCACAGATACGCAGTATTTT
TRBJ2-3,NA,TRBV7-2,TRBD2,CASSIRLAADTQYF,TGTGCCAGCAGCATTAGACTAGCGGCAGATACGCAGTATTTT
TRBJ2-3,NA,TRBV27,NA,CASSLRGYTDTQYF,TGTGCCAGCAGTTTAAGGGGGTACACAGATACGCAGTATTTT
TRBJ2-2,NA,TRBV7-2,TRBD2,CASSLGTSTNTGELFF,TGTGCCAGCAGCTTAGGGACTAGCACAAACACCGGGGAGCTGTTTTTT
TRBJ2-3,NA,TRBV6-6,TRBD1,CASSYRDRFTDTQYF,TGTGCCAGCAGTTACCGGGACAGGTTCACAGATACGCAGTATTTT
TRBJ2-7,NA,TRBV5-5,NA,CASSPLYEQYF,TGTGCCAGCAGCCCCCTCTACGAGCAGTACTTC